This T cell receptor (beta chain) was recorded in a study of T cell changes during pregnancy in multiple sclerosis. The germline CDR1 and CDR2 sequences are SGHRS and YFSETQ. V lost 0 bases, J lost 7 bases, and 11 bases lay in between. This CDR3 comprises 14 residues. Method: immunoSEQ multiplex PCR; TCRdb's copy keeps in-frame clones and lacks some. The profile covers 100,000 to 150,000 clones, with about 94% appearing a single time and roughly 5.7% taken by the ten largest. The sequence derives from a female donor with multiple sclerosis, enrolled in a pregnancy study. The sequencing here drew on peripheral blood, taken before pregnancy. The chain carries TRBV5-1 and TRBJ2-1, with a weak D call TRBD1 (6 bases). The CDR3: CASSLAGQRNEQFF. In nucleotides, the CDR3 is TGCGCCAGCAGCTTGGCCGGACAGAGAAATGAGCAGTTCTTC.